Below, 21 T cell receptor beta chains from the same sample are listed, as sequenced in a study of long-term antiretroviral therapy in people with HIV. Sequencing relied on immunoSEQ assay v3.0, run at survey level. The repertoire was sequenced with immunoSEQ multiplex PCR; TCRdb's copy has only in-frame clones and lacks some. In the table there are 13,000 to 15,000 clones, around four fifths of which are singletons. This sample comprised unsorted PBMCs, obtained 1.3 years before starting antiretroviral therapy. The receptors derive from a man aged 35-49 years with HIV.

For this clone: At one end the junction does not follow the germline gene, possibly because of a read error. The genes are TRBV2 and TRBJ2-4; no clear D. CDR1 SNHLY and CDR2 FYNNEI come from the germline V gene. CDR3 size: 10 residues. The CDR3 spells CASRFPPKNF. DNA for the CDR3: TGTGCCAGCCGATTTCCCCCGAAGAACTTC.

V usage is TRBV4-1 and J usage is TRBJ2-3; D not certain. This CDR3 has 13 residues. Trimming left V 0 bases short and J 9 bases short, with 10 bases between. CDR1 MGHRA and CDR2 YSYEKL come from the germline V gene. This CDR3 is CASSQEGALTQYF. For the CDR3, the DNA is TGCGCCAGCAGCCAAGAAGGAGCCTTAACGCAGTATTTT.

The V and J genes are TRBV11-1 and TRBJ1-6, with unresolved D. The CDR3 covers 15 residues. Trimming removed 2 bases from V and 7 bases from J, with 12 bases in between. Germline CDR1 SGHAT, CDR2 FQDESV (reference sequence). The CDR3 sequence is CASSLMDGPNSPLHF. CDR3 DNA sequence: TGTGCCAGCAGCTTAATGGACGGACCAAATTCACCCCTCCACTTT. The entire variable domain, with the rest obtained from reference TRBV11-1 and TRBJ1-6, is as follows: EAEVAQSPRYKITEKSQAVAFWCDPISGHATLYWYRQILGQGPELLVQFQDESVVDDSQLPKDRFSAERLKGVDSTLKIQPAELGDSAMYLCASSLMDGPNSPLHFGNGTRLTVT.

This clone was detected only a few times. V is TRBV7-2 and J is TRBJ2-5, with 10 bases aligning to TRBD2. CDR1 is SGHTA, CDR2 FQGNSA, per germline. The CDR3 extends over 16 amino acids. V lost 5 bases to trimming and J lost 1 base; unmatched junction nucleotides: 7. The CDR3 nucleotides are TGTGCCAGCAGCCGCCAAAGCGGGGGGGCCCAAGAGACCCAGTACTTC. This codes for CASSRQSGGAQETQYF.

The chain employs TRBV7-9 and TRBJ2-5; 7 positions agree with TRBD2. The length of the CDR3 is 14 residues. With 5 bases clipped from V and 3 bases from J, the junction kept 6 bases outside the gene matches. Per the germline V gene, CDR1 is SEHNR and CDR2 is FQNEAQ (reference sequence). CDR3: CASSPGTIKETQYF. For the CDR3, the DNA is TGTGCCAGCAGCCCCGGGACTATTAAAGAGACCCAGTACTTC.

The chain has TRBV19 and TRBJ2-6; D unresolved. The CDR3 has 16 amino acids. V was trimmed by 5 bases and J by 0 bases, leaving 11 bases between them. The germline V gene has CDR1 LNHDA and CDR2 SQIVND (reference sequence). CDR3 nucleotides: TGTGCCAGTAGTCCTACAGAACGCTCTGGGGCCAACGTCCTGACTTTC. Translating it yields CASSPTERSGANVLTF.

The gene calls are TRBV23-1 and TRBJ2-5; D is uncertain. TRBV23-1 is noted as an ORF with a role that remains uncertain. This CDR3 contains 15 residues. With 6 bases removed from V and 5 bases from J, the gap between germline ends came to 19 bases. The CDR3 DNA reads as TGCGCCAGCAGACGATTCTGGGGTAGATGGGAGACCCAGTACTTC. This encodes CASRRFWGRWETQYF.

This clone was found once. This chain connects TRBV5-3 to TRBJ2-7; D unresolved. TRBV5-3 is flagged as an ORF with uncertain function. The CDR3 runs 13 residues. The CDR3 spells CAKTGRMIYEQYF. CDR3 nucleotides: TGTGCTAAAACTGGGCGGATGATTTACGAGCAGTACTTC.

The chain carries TRBV18 and TRBJ1-2; a possible D gene is TRBD1 (6 bases). In germline, CDR1 is KGHSH, CDR2 LQKENI. Trimming took off 3 bases at V and 3 bases at J, with 14 bases between the two ends. The CDR3 is made up of 15 amino acids. CDR3 sequence: CASSPLGGLDYGYTF. The CDR3 region has the DNA TGTGCCAGCTCACCCCTCGGGGGCCTCGACTATGGCTACACCTTC.

As concerns this clone: This sample also contains other DNA sequences that code for the same CDR3. The chain couples TRBV5-1 to TRBJ1-5; no clear D. Germline V CDR1 and CDR2: SGHRS, YFSETQ. The CDR3 sequence is 14 residues long. The V end was cut by 5 bases, the J end by 1 base, with 10 bases between. The CDR3 DNA is TGCGCCAGCAGAAGAGACGGGAGCAATCAGCCCCAGCATTTT. Amino acids: CASRRDGSNQPQHF.

The rearrangement joins TRBV7-8 to TRBJ2-5; D is unclear. CDR1 is SGHVS, CDR2 FQNEAQ, per germline. The V end was cut by 1 base, the J end by 5 bases, with 8 bases between. This CDR3 comprises 13 residues. The CDR3 spells CASSLGIRETQYF. CDR3 nucleotides: TGTGCCAGCAGCTTAGGTATCAGGGAGACCCAGTACTTC.

The chain has TRBV5-1 and TRBJ2-2; 10 bases align to TRBD1. V gave up 4 bases and J gave up 3 bases; unmatched junction bases: 6. The CDR3 has 16 amino acids. CDR1 is SGHRS, CDR2 YFSETQ, per germline. The CDR3 nucleotides read TGCGCCAGCAGCCCTAGGACAGGGGGATACACCGGGGAGCTGTTTTTT. Translated: CASSPRTGGYTGELFF.

V and J are TRBV4-1 and TRBJ1-5; no definite D call. The CDR3 spans 13 residues. CDR1 and CDR2 (germline): MGHRA, YSYEKL. The V gene lost 0 bases and the J gene lost 6 bases, with 6 bases spanning the gap. DNA for the CDR3: TGCGCCAGCAGCCAAGATGGAACTCAGCCCCAGCATTTT. This translates into CASSQDGTQPQHF.

The CDR3 reads CASSLQGNSGNTIYF. In nucleotides, the CDR3 is TGTGCCAGCAGCCTCCAGGGGAACTCTGGAAACACCATATATTTT. The V and J genes are TRBV6-6 and TRBJ1-3, with a weak D call TRBD1 (6 bases). Trimming took off 6 bases at V and 0 bases at J, with 12 bases between the two ends. CDR3 size: 15 residues. Per the germline V gene, CDR1 is MNHNY and CDR2 is SVGAGI (reference sequence).

The chain combines TRBV6-5 with TRBJ1-1, with TRBD1 as a possible D gene (6 bases). CDR1 and CDR2 from the germline V gene are MNHEY and SVGAGI. The CDR3 has 15 residues. V was trimmed by 2 bases and J by 0 bases, leaving 10 bases between them. CDR3 amino acids: CASSYRRGLNTEAFF. The CDR3 DNA follows: TGTGCCAGCAGTTACCGCAGGGGATTGAACACTGAAGCTTTCTTT.

The rearrangement links TRBV4-2 to TRBJ1-6; no firm D call. Germline V gene lookup returns CDR1 LGHNA and CDR2 YNFKEQ. The V gene lost 0 bases and the J gene lost 5 bases, with 11 bases spanning the gap. CDR3 length equals 16 residues. Written as DNA, the CDR3 is TGTGCCAGCAGCCAAGATTGGCAGGCAAATAATTCACCCCTCCACTTT. As protein: CASSQDWQANNSPLHF.

The chain links TRBV18 to TRBJ2-2, with TRBD1 matching over 7 bases. With V trimmed by 1 base and J by 1 base, 0 bases remained unmatched. The CDR3 totals 15 residues. Per the germline V gene, CDR1 is KGHSH and CDR2 is LQKENI. CDR3 sequence reads: CASSPRTGNTGELFF. In nucleotides, the CDR3 is TGTGCCAGCTCACCACGGACAGGGAACACCGGGGAGCTGTTTTTT.

V usage is TRBV19 and J usage is TRBJ2-3; 9 bases match TRBD2. The CDR3 is 14 residues long. Trimming at V came to 5 bases and at J to 5 bases, leaving 5 bases not matched to a gene. Per the germline V gene, CDR1 is LNHDA and CDR2 is SQIVND (reference sequence). Written as DNA, the CDR3 is TGTGCCAGTAGTTTAGCGGGGGTAAAAGATACGCAGTATTTT. This codes for CASSLAGVKDTQYF. The complete variable domain, with remaining parts taken from reference TRBV19 and TRBJ2-3, reads DGGITQSPKYLFRKEGQNVTLSCEQNLNHDAMYWYRQDPGQGLRLIYYSQIVNDFQKGDIAEGYSVSREKKESFPLTVTSAQKNPTAFYLCASSLAGVKDTQYFGPGTRLTVL.

In the case of this clone: This CDR3 is also generated by other DNA sequences in the sample. The CDR3 sequence is CASSLDGNQPQHF. The CDR3, as DNA: TGTGCCAGCAGCTTAGATGGCAATCAGCCCCAGCATTTT. The chain uses TRBV7-8 and TRBJ1-5; D is unclear. The V end lost 1 base, the J end lost 2 bases, and 3 bases lay between the germline ends. Germline assignment: CDR1 SGHVS and CDR2 FQNEAQ. This CDR3 is built from 13 residues.

The V call is TRBV5-1, the J call TRBJ2-1, with no clear D. V lost 0 bases, J lost 8 bases, and 12 bases lay in between. This CDR3 contains 14 residues. In germline, CDR1 is SGHRS, CDR2 YFSETQ. For the CDR3, the DNA is TGCGCCAGCAGCTTGGGTGGGGTTGGGGATGAGCAGTTCTTC. This gives the protein CASSLGGVGDEQFF. The whole variable domain, remainder taken from reference TRBV5-1 and TRBJ2-1, is KAGVTQTPRYLIKTRGQQVTLSCSPISGHRSVSWYQQTPGQGLQFLFEYFSETQRNKGNFPGRFSGRQFSNSRSEMNVSTLELGDSALYLCASSLGGVGDEQFFGPGTRLTVL.

The chain recombines TRBV19 with TRBJ1-6, with D tentatively TRBD1 (5 bases). The germline V and J ends were trimmed by 0 bases and 7 bases, with 10 bases remaining between them. The CDR3 is 15 amino acids. The germline V gene has CDR1 LNHDA and CDR2 SQIVND (reference sequence). CDR3 coding DNA: TGTGCCAGTAGTATAGATTCAGGGACGAATTCACCCCTCCACTTT. This codes for CASSIDSGTNSPLHF.